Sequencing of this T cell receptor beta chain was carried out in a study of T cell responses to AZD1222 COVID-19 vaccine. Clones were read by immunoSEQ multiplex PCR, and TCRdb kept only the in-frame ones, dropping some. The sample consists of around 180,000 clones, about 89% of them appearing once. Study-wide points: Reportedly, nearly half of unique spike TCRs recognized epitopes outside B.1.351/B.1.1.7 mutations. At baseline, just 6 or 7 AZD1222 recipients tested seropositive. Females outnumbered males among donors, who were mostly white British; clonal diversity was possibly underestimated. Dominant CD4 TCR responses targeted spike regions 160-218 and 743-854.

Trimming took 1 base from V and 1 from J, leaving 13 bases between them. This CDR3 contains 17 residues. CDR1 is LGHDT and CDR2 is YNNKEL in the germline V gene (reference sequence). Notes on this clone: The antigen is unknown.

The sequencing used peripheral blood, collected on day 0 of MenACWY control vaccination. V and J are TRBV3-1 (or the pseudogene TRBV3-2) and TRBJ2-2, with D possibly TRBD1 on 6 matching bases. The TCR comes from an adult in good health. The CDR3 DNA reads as TGTGCCAGCAGCCAAGGTACCTCGGACAGGAACACCGGGGAGCTGTTTTTT. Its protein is CASSQGTSDRNTGELFF.